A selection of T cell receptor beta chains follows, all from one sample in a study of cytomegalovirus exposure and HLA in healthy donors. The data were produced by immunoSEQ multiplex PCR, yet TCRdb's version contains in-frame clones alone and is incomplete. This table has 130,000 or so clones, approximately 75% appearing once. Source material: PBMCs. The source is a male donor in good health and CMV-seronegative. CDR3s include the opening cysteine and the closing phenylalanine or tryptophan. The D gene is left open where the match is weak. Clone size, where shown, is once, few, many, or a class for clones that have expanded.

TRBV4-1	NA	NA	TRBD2	CASSQERAGGGYEQYF
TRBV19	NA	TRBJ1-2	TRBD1	CASRGQSNYGYTF
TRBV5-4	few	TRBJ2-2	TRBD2	CASSLLLAGGPGGELFF
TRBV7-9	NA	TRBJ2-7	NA	CASSVRQDALYEQYF
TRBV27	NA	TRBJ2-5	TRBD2	CASSYLLAGGLETQYF
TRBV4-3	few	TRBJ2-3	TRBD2	CASSQAGAGVTDTQYF
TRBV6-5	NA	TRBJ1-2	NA	CAAGGGDNYGYTF
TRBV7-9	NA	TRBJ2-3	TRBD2	CASSFQRGGGGDTQYF
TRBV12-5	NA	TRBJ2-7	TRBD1	CASGPDRARGYEQYF
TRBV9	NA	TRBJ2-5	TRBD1	CASSASDRGQETQYF
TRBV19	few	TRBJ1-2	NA	CASSIGSGYTF
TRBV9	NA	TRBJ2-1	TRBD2	CASSLFSGGAGNEQFF
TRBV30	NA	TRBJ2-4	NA	CAWSVYREEQSKNIQYF
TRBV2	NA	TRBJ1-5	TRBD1	CASSGRDRGSAQPQHF
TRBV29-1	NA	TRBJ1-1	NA	CSAARAQGQSTEAFF
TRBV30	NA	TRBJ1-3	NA	CAWSGEGAFSGNTIYF
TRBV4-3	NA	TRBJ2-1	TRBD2	CASSPRAGGLFF
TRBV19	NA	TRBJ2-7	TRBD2	CASSMGLAGYEQYF
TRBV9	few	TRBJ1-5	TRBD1	CASSVGIGTGNQPQHF
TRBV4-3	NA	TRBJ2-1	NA	CASSQDTGFRNEQFF
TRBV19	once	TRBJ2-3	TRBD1	CASSRDRASTDTQYF
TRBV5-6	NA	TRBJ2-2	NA	CASSVDRYTGELFF
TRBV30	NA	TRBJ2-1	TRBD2	CAWAGTSGENEQFF
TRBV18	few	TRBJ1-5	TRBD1	CASSHRGPNQPQHF
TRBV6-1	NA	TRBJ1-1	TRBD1	CASSDPGQGNTEAFF
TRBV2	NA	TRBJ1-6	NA	CASSVPSVGARTYNSPLHF
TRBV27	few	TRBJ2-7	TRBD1	CASSPLGDRASYEQYF
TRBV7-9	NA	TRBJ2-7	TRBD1	CASSRTGGKSYEQYF
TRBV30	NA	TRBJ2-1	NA	CAWSGRPTYNEQFF
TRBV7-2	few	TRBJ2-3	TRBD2	CASRGGHRTSGGAEDTQYF
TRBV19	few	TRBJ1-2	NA	CASSMAERRSYGYTF
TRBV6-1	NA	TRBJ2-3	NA	CASSESAAPVNTQYF
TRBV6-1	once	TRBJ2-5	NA	CASTQRGSETQYF
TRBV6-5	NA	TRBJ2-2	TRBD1	CASSFPQGTGELFF
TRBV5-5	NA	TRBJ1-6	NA	CASSLGIWASSPLHF
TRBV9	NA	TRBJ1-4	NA	CASSVSGTTNEKLFF
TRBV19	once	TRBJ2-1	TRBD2	CASSPTGLRGGHNEQFF
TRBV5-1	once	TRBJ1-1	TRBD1	CASRSPNRGKSMNTEAFF
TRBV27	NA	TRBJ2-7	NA	CASRTRGTQSYEQYF
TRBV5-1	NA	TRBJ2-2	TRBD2	CASSSSGLAGELTPSAGELFF
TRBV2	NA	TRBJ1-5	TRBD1	CASSVTTGERNQPQHF
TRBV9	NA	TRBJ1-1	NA	CASSVGDTRKENTEAFF
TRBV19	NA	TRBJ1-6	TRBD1	CASSSGQAGSPLHF
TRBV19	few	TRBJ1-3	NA	CASSRLADTIYF
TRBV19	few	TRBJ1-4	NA	CASNQGRFSSPAEKLFF
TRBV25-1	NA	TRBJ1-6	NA	CASSEYQEGTPLHF
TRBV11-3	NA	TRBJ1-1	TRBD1	CASSHTTGGRNTEAFF
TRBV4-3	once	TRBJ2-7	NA	CASSQVSAGDNEQYF
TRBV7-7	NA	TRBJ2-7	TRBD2	CASSVRLAGAYEQYF
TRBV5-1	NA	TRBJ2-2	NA	CASSTGTPNTGELFF
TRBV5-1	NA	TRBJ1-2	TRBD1	CASSYGQATGGYTF
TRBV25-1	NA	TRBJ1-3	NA	CASSEDMYGVFANTIYF
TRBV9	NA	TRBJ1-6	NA	CASSVDSSYNSPLHF
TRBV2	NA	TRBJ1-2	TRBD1	CASNKDRGSNGYTF
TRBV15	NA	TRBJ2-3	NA	CATSRASDTQYF